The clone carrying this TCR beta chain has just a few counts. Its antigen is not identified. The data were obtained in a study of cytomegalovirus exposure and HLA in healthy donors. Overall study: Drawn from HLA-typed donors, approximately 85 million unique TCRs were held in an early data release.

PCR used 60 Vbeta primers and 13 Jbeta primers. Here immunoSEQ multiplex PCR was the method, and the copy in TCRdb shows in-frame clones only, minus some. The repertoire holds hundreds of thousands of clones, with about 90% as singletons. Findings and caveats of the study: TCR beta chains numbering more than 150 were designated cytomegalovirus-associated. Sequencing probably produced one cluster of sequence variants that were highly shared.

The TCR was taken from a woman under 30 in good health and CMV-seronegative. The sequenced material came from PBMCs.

For the CDR3, the DNA is TGTGCCAGCAGTGAGACAGTCCATATGGGGAACGAGCAGTACTTC. Residues: CASSETVHMGNEQYF. J is TRBJ2-7 and V is TRBV6-1; D is possibly TRBD1 (5 bases). V was clipped by 3 bases and J by 5 bases, with 17 bases between them. The CDR3 has 15 residues. The germline gives CDR1 MNHNS, CDR2 SASEGT.